This TCR beta chain was recovered during a study of blood T cell repertoires in COVID-19. The wider study: There were acute and convalescent COVID-19 samples, and they came from the United States, Italy and Spain. From T cells, B-cell-depleted T cells, or PBMCs came the material, which was cDNA or gDNA.

V lost 7 bases and J lost 6, with 22 bases in between. Germline values: CDR1 MNHNY, CDR2 SVGAGI (reference sequence). The CDR3 runs to 15 residues. In the authors' methods: Reference gene primer amplification gave nucleated cell count estimates. Sequenced by immunoSEQ multiplex PCR; TCRdb stores in-frame clones only, minus some. For V, J and clone size, that table is used; D and trimming come from the DNA. The sample has 210,000 or so clones, 80% to 90% seen once. This chain uses TRBV6-6 with TRBJ2-7, with D possibly TRBD1 on 6 matching bases. The sequenced material came from peripheral blood. The source is a man aged 45-65 years with active or convalescent COVID-19. CDR3: CASTVTGQGGGEQYF. CDR3 nucleotide sequence: TGTGCCAGCACCGTTACAGGGCAGGGTGGGGGCGAGCAGTACTTC.